Sequencing of this T cell receptor beta chain was carried out in a study of OX40 agonist ivuxolimab in advanced cancers. In the study overall: Each patient was given ivuxolimab into a vein every 2 weeks, at 0.01 to 10 mg/kg. Notes on the study in general: Some patients who did not respond also had low normalized T-cell clonal expansion. By week 6 at 0.1 to 3.0 mg/kg, blood CD4+ and CD8+ T cells had expanded clonally.

As regards this clone: Antigen unknown.

Method: immunoSEQ multiplex PCR; TCRdb's copy keeps in-frame clones and lacks some. The sample has 25,000 to 30,000 clones; approximately 80% are singletons. CDR3 length: 14 residues. Germline assignment: CDR1 MGHRA and CDR2 YSYEKL. The V segment lost 4 bases and the J segment 4 bases; nucleotides outside the gene matches: 6. The chain carries TRBV4-1 and TRBJ2-5; 7 bases align to TRBD1. Source: CD4+ or CD8+ T cells sorted from blood, taken in a trial of the OX40 agonist ivuxolimab. The receptor's source is an adult with an advanced solid tumor such as melanoma, head and neck, liver or kidney cancer. CDR3 sequence reads: CASSLTGRGETQYF. For the CDR3, the DNA is TGCGCCAGCAGCCTGACAGGGAGAGGAGAGACCCAGTACTTC.